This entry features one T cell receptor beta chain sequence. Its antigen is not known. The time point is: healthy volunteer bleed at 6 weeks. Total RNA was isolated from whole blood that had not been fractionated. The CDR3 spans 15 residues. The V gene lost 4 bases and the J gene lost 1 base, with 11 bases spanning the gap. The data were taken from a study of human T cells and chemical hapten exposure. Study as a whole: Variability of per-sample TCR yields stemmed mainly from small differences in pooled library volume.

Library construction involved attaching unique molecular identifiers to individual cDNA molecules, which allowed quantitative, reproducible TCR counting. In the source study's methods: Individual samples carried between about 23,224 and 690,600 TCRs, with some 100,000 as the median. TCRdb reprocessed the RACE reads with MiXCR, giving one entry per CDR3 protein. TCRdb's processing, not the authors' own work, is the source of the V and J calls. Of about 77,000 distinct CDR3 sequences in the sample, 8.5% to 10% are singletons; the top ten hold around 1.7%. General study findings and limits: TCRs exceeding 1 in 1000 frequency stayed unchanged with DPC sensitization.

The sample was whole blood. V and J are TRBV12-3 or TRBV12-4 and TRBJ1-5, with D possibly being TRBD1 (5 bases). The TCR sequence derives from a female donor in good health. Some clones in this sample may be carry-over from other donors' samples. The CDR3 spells CASSSMHRSNQPQHF. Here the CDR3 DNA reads TGTGCCAGCAGTTCTATGCACAGGAGCAATCAGCCCCAGCATTTT.